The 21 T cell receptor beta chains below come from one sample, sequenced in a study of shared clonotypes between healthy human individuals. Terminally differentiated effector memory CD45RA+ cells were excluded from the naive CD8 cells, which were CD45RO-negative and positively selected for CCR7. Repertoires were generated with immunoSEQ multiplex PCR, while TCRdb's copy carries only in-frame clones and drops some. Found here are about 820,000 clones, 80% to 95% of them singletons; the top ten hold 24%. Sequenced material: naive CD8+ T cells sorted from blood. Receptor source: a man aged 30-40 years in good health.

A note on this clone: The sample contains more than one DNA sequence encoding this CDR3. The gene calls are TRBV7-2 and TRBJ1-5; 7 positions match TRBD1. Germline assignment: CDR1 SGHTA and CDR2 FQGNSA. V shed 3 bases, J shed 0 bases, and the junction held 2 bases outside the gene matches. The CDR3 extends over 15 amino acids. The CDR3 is CASSFYRGSNQPQHF. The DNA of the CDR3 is TGTGCCAGCAGCTTTTACAGGGGTAGCAATCAGCCCCAGCATTTT.

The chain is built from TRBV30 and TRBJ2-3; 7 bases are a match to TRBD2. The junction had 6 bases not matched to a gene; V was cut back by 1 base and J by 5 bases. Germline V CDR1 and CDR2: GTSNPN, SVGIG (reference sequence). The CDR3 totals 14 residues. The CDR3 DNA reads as TGTGCCTGGAGTGCGTGGGAGGGTGGAGATACGCAGTATTTT. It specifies CAWSAWEGGDTQYF.

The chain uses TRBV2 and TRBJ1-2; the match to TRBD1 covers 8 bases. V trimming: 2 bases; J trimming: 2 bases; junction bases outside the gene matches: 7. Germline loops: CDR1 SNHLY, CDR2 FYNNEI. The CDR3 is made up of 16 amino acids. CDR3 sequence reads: CASSEYRGGLNYGYTF. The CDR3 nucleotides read TGTGCCAGCAGTGAATACAGGGGGGGATTGAACTATGGCTACACCTTC.

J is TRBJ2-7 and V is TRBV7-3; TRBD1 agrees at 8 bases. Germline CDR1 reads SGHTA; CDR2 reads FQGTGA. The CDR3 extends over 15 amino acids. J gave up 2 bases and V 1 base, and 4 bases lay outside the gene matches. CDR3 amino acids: CASSLSRGPTYEQYF. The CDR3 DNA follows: TGTGCCAGCAGCTTAAGCAGGGGGCCCACCTACGAGCAGTACTTC.

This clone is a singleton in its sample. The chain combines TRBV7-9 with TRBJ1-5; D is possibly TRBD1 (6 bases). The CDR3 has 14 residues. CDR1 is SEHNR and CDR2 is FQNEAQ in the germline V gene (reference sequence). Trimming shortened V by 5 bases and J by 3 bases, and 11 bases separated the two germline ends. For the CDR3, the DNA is TGTGCCAGCAGCGCACAGGGTTACAATCAGCCCCAGCATTTT. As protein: CASSAQGYNQPQHF.

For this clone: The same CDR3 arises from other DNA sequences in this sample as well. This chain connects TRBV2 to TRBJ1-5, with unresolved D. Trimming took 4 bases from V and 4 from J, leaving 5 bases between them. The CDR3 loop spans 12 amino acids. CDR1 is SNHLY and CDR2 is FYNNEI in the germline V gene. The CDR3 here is CASSGGNQPQHF. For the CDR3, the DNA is TGTGCCAGCAGTGGAGGGAATCAGCCCCAGCATTTT.

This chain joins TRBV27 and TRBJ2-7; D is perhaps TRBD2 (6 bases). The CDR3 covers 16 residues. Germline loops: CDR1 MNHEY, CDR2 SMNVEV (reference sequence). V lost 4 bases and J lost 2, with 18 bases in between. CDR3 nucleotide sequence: TGTGCCAGCAGTTCCACCCTCGGACTAATCCCCTACGAGCAGTACTTC. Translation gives CASSSTLGLIPYEQYF.

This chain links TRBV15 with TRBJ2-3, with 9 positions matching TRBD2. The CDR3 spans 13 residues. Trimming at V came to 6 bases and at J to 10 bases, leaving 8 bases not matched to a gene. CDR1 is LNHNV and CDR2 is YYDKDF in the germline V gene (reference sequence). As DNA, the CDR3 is TGTGCCACCAGGCGGGAGGGCCCCAGCGCGCAGTATTTT. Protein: CATRREGPSAQYF.

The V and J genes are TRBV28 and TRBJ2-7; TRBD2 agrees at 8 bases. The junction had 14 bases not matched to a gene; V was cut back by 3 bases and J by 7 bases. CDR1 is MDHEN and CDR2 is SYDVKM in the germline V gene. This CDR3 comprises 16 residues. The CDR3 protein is CASSFRPPGTRYEQYF. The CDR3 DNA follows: TGTGCCAGCAGTTTTCGGCCCCCCGGGACTAGGTATGAGCAGTACTTC.

CDR3 protein: CASSLRQTLADTEAFF. The CDR3 DNA is TGCGCCAGCAGCCTGCGACAGACATTGGCGGACACTGAAGCTTTCTTT. J is TRBJ1-1 and V is TRBV4-1; a weak D match, TRBD1 (5 bases). The V gene's germline CDR1 is MGHRA and CDR2 YSYEKL. Trimming took off 4 bases at V and 3 bases at J, with 18 bases between the two ends. The CDR3 has 16 amino acids.

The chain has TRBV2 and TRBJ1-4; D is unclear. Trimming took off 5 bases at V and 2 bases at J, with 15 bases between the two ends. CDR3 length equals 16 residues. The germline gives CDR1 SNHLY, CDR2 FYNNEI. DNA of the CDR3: TGTGCCAGCAGTACCTCACCAATCCCCACTAATGAAAAACTGTTTTTT. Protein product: CASSTSPIPTNEKLFF.

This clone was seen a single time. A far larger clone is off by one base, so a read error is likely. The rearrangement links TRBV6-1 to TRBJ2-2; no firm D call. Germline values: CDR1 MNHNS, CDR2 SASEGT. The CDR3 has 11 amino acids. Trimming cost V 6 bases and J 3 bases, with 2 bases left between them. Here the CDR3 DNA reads TGTGCCAGCAGGGACACCGGGGAGCTGTTTTTT. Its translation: CASRDTGELFF.

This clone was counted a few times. The CDR3 reads CASSEGDGRNSYNEQFF. As DNA, the CDR3 is TGTGCCAGCAGTGAAGGTGACGGGAGGAACTCCTACAATGAGCAGTTCTTC. This chain connects TRBV6-1 to TRBJ2-1; 7 bases align to TRBD2. The CDR3 spans 17 residues. The germline CDR1 and CDR2 sequences are MNHNS and SASEGT. V shed 1 base, J shed 0 bases, and the junction held 6 bases outside the gene matches.

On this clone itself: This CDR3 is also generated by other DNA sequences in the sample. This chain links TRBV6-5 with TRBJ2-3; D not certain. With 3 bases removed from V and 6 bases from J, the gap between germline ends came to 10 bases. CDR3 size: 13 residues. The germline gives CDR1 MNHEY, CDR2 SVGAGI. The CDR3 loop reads CASSYGSTDTQYF. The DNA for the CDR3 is TGTGCCAGCAGTTATGGGTCCACGGATACGCAGTATTTT.

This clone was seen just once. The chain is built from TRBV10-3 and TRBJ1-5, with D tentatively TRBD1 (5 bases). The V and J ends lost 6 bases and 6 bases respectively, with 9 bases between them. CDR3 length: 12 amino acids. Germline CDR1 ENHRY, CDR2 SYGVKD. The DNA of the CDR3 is TGTGCCATCAGCCAGGGCATTCAGCCCCAGCATTTT. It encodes CAISQGIQPQHF.

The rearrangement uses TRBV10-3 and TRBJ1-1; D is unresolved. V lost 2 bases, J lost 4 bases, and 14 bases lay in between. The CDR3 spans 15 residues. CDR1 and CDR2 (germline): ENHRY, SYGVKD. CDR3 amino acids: CAISEAASRGTEAFF. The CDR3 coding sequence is TGTGCCATCAGTGAGGCGGCCTCCAGAGGCACTGAAGCTTTCTTT.

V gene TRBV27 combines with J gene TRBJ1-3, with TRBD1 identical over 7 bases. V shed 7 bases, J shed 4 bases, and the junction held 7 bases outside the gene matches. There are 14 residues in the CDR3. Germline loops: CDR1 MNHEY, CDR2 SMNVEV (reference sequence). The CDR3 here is CASTIGTAGNTIYF. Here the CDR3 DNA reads TGTGCCAGCACGATAGGGACAGCCGGAAACACCATATATTTT.

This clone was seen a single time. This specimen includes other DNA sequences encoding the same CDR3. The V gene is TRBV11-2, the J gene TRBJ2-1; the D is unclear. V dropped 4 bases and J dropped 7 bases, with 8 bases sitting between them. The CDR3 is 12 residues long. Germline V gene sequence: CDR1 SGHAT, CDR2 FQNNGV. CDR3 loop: CASSSLANEQFF. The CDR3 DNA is TGTGCCAGCAGCTCCTTAGCAAATGAGCAGTTCTTC.

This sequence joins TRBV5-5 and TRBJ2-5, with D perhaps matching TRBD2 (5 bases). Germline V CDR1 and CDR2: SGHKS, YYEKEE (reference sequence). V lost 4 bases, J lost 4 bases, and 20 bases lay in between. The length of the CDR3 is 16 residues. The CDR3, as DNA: TGTGCCAGCAGCCCGCCCTCCGGCCCGAGGGCAGAGACCCAGTACTTC. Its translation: CASSPPSGPRAETQYF.

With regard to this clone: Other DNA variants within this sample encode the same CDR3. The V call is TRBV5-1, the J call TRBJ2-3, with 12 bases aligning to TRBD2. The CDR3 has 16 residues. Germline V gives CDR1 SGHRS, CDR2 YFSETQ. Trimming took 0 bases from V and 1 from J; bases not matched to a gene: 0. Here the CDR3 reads CASSLGLAGGTDTQYF. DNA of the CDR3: TGCGCCAGCAGCTTGGGACTAGCGGGAGGCACAGATACGCAGTATTTT. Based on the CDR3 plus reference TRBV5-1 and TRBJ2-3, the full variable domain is KAGVTQTPRYLIKTRGQQVTLSCSPISGHRSVSWYQQTPGQGLQFLFEYFSETQRNKGNFPGRFSGRQFSNSRSEMNVSTLELGDSALYLCASSLGLAGGTDTQYFGPGTRLTVL.

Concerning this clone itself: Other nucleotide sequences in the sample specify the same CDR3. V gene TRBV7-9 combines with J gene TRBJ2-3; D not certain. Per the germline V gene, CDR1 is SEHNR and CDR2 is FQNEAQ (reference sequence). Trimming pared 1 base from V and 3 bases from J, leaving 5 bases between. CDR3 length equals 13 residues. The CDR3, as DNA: TGTGCCAGCAGCTTAGTGCGGACAGATACGCAGTATTTT. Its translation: CASSLVRTDTQYF.